This paragraph covers one T cell receptor beta chain sequence. What it binds is unknown. The sample belongs to a study of T cells in Graves' hyperthyroidism and ophthalmopathy. Study at large: Peripheral blood was drawn at first diagnosis, prior to all treatment.

General study points: Onset of ophthalmopathy came a median approximately 6.8 months after the model predicted it.

Template material for amplifying TCR beta CDR3 regions consisted of RNA transcripts. The primer set for the first-round RT-PCR of the TCR CDR3 was HTBI. TCRdb analysed the multiplex PCR reads with MiXCR anew, one entry per CDR3 protein. The sample yields about 610,000 distinct CDR3 sequences, about 14% seen once. The V segment lost 0 bases and the J segment 4 bases; nucleotides outside the gene matches: 4. CDR3 length: 15 residues. Germline-derived CDR1 and CDR2 are MNHEY and SVGAGI. Ophthalmopathy patients had Clinical Activity Score at least 3, NOSPECS grade at least 4, duration under 3 months. This receptor was taken from a woman in her thirties or forties with Graves' ophthalmopathy. The sample consisted of blood. The chain is built from TRBV6-5 and TRBJ1-1, with TRBD1 identical over 8 bases. CDR3 in amino acids: CASSYSGQGPTEAFF. CDR3 sequence (DNA): TGTGCCAGCAGTTACTCAGGACAGGGCCCCACTGAAGCTTTCTTT.